A single sample gave rise to the 22 T cell receptor beta chains below, sequenced in a study of blood T cell repertoires in COVID-19. The method was immunoSEQ multiplex PCR; TCRdb's version includes in-frame clones alone and lacks a portion of them. The sample has 400,000 to 450,000 clones; about nine tenths are singletons. The sequencing sample was made of PBMCs or T cells enriched from blood (not recorded which). These receptor sequences come from a man aged 18 to 29 who had recovered from COVID-19.

The rearrangement joins TRBV6-5 to TRBJ1-4, with 7 positions matching TRBD1. V shed 8 bases and J 14 bases; nucleotides not matched to a gene: 8. The CDR3 contains 11 residues. Germline V gene lookup returns CDR1 MNHEY and CDR2 SVGAGI. The CDR3 is CASLSGGTLFF. For the CDR3, the DNA is TGTGCCAGCCTATCAGGGGGTACCCTGTTTTTT.

J is TRBJ1-1 and V is TRBV7-3; 7 bases fit TRBD1. This CDR3 comprises 13 residues. J gave up 6 bases and V 4 bases, and 5 bases lay outside the gene matches. CDR1 and CDR2 (germline): SGHTA, FQGTGA. The CDR3 loop is CASSSGTDAEAFF. In nucleotides, the CDR3 is TGTGCCAGCAGCTCGGGGACAGACGCTGAAGCTTTCTTT. The whole variable domain, remainder taken from reference TRBV7-3 and TRBJ1-1, is GAGVSQTPSNKVTEKGKYVELRCDPISGHTALYWYRQSLGQGPEFLIYFQGTGAADDSGLPNDRFFAVRPEGSVSTLKIQRTERGDSAVYLCASSSGTDAEAFFGQGTRLTVV.

The chain carries TRBV11-2 and TRBJ2-2; no firm D call. V was clipped by 5 bases and J by 6 bases, with 7 bases between them. The CDR3 loop spans 12 amino acids. Germline CDR1 and CDR2: SGHAT and FQNNGV. The CDR3 sequence is CASSREAGELFF. The CDR3 nucleotides are TGTGCCAGCAGCCGAGAGGCCGGGGAGCTGTTTTTT.

The genes are TRBV5-1 and TRBJ2-5, with TRBD2 matching 10 bases. The germline CDR1 and CDR2 sequences are SGHRS and YFSETQ. The CDR3 has 15 amino acids. V lost 1 base, J lost 2 bases, and 2 bases stayed unmatched. In DNA, the CDR3 is TGCGCCAGCAGCTTGACACTAGCGGGACAAGAGACCCAGTACTTC. Translation: CASSLTLAGQETQYF.

This clone was observed once. The rearrangement uses TRBV21-1 and TRBJ2-7; the listed D gene, TRBD2, was not tested against the DNA. TRBV21-1 counts as a pseudogene. This CDR3 is built from 16 residues. As DNA, the CDR3 is TGTGCCAGCAGCAAAGCCGGGACTGGCGGGAGCTACGAGCAGTACTTC. Protein product: CASSKAGTGGSYEQYF.

This chain links TRBV2 with TRBJ2-1; D is unclear. Deletions cut 2 bases from V and 7 bases from J, with 12 bases between. The CDR3 sequence is 14 residues long. Germline CDR1 is SNHLY and CDR2 is FYNNEI. This CDR3 reads CASSESFQVNEQFF. In DNA form, the CDR3 reads TGTGCCAGCAGTGAATCGTTTCAGGTGAATGAGCAGTTCTTC.

The chain carries TRBV2 and TRBJ2-1; D perhaps matches TRBD2 (5 bases). This CDR3 is built from 15 residues. The germline gives CDR1 SNHLY, CDR2 FYNNEI. V lost 8 bases to trimming and J lost 0 bases, with 14 bases between them. CDR3 sequence reads: CASAGVWSSYNEQFF. The CDR3 nucleotides read TGTGCCAGCGCCGGGGTGTGGAGCTCCTACAATGAGCAGTTCTTC.

The chain employs TRBV21-1 and TRBJ1-5; the D call of TRBD1 is as the table states it, not checked on the DNA. TRBV21-1 is noted as a pseudogene. This CDR3 is 14 amino acids long. The CDR3 loop is CASSERQLNQPQHF. CDR3 sequence (DNA): TGTGCCAGCAGCGAACGACAGCTCAATCAGCCCCAGCATTTT.

The V gene is TRBV19, the J gene TRBJ1-2, with 7 nucleotides matching TRBD1. Germline CDR1 is LNHDA and CDR2 is SQIVND (reference sequence). This CDR3 region has 16 residues. V trimming: 0 bases; J trimming: 1 base; junction bases outside the gene matches: 5. In nucleotides, the CDR3 is TGTGCCAGTAGTATAGATGGGGACAGCTTTAACTATGGCTACACCTTC. This gives the protein CASSIDGDSFNYGYTF.

The rearrangement links TRBV6-5 to TRBJ1-6; 10 bases fit TRBD1. In germline, CDR1 is MNHEY, CDR2 SVGAGI. The CDR3 extends over 16 amino acids. The junction had 7 bases not matched to a gene; V was cut back by 4 bases and J by 7 bases. The CDR3 sequence: CASSFPGQGLNSPLHF. The DNA for the CDR3 is TGTGCCAGCAGTTTTCCGGGACAGGGGCTCAATTCACCCCTCCACTTT.

The chain uses TRBV28 and TRBJ2-1, with D uncertain. Per the germline V gene, CDR1 is MDHEN and CDR2 is SYDVKM. This CDR3 has 10 residues. Trimming removed 6 bases at V and 10 bases at J, with 7 bases between. The DNA of the CDR3 is TGTGCCAGCAGCCAGGCGGAGCAGTTCTTC. Its translation is CASSQAEQFF.

V and J are TRBV24-1 and TRBJ2-5; tentative D call: TRBD2 (5 bases). Germline CDR1 is KGHDR and CDR2 is SFDVKD. V dropped 3 bases and J dropped 5 bases, with 15 bases sitting between them. The CDR3 has 15 amino acids. The CDR3 is CATSDGLYGRETQYF. The CDR3 nucleotides are TGTGCCACCAGTGATGGACTGTACGGACGCGAGACCCAGTACTTC.

V and J are TRBV27 and TRBJ2-1; D is possibly TRBD2 (6 bases). V lost 6 bases to trimming and J lost 9 bases, with 21 bases between them. CDR3 length: 15 amino acids. Germline CDR1 MNHEY, CDR2 SMNVEV (reference sequence). The CDR3 DNA reads TGTGCCAGCAGGATCACTACTAGCCCACTAGGTGAGCAGTTCTTC. This encodes CASRITTSPLGEQFF.

V and J are TRBV3-1 (or the pseudogene TRBV3-2) and TRBJ1-1, with a weak D call TRBD1 (6 bases). Trimming cost V 3 bases and J 6 bases, with 14 bases left between them. CDR1 and CDR2 from the germline V gene are LGHDT and YNNKEL (reference sequence). The CDR3 loop spans 14 amino acids. In DNA, the CDR3 is TGTGCCAGCAGCCAGCAGGGGAGATCGGCTGAAGCTTTCTTT. This sequence encodes CASSQQGRSAEAFF.

J is TRBJ2-1 and V is TRBV7-2, with D unclear. Germline loops: CDR1 SGHTA, CDR2 FQGNSA. The CDR3 covers 13 residues. Trimming left V 4 bases short and J 8 bases short, with 12 bases between. This CDR3 is CASSSLSPDEQFF. As DNA, the CDR3 is TGTGCCAGCAGCTCGTTATCCCCTGATGAGCAGTTCTTC.

V and J are TRBV19 and TRBJ1-2; 7 bases line up with TRBD1. Germline V gives CDR1 LNHDA, CDR2 SQIVND (reference sequence). J lost 2 bases, V lost 3 bases, and 6 bases had no gene match. CDR3 size: 15 residues. The CDR3 bases are TGTGCCAGTAGTATTTGGGCGGGACAGAACTATGGCTACACCTTC. Protein sequence: CASSIWAGQNYGYTF.

This chain uses TRBV18 with TRBJ1-6; TRBD1 matches 7 bases. V was pared by 5 bases and J by 4 bases, with 2 bases of the junction left unmatched. Per the germline V gene, CDR1 is KGHSH and CDR2 is LQKENI. This CDR3 spans 14 amino acids. The CDR3 spells CASSGTDYNSPLHF. Here the CDR3 DNA reads TGTGCCAGCTCAGGGACAGATTATAATTCACCCCTCCACTTT.

This clone has just a few counts. This rearrangement joins TRBV5-1 to TRBJ1-3; D gene ambiguous. The CDR3 length is 14 residues. CDR1 is SGHRS and CDR2 is YFSETQ in the germline V gene. Trimming pared 4 bases from V and 8 bases from J, leaving 16 bases between. The CDR3 here is CASSPGQGTDTIYF. The CDR3 DNA sequence: TGCGCCAGCAGCCCAGGCCAAGGCACCGACACCATATATTTT.

Of note for this clone: The sample contains more than one DNA sequence encoding this CDR3. This sequence joins TRBV29-1 and TRBJ2-2, with TRBD2 matching 8 bases. The CDR3 spans 13 residues. CDR1 SQVTM and CDR2 ANQGSEA come from the germline V gene. Trimming cost V 6 bases and J 5 bases; bases outside gene matches: 5. The CDR3 sequence: CSVDRGGTGELFF. DNA for the CDR3: TGCAGCGTCGACCGGGGGGGGACCGGGGAGCTGTTTTTT.

The chain links TRBV24-1 to TRBJ2-6; D gene unclear. V dropped 6 bases and J dropped 1 base, with 3 bases sitting between them. The CDR3 loop spans 13 amino acids. Germline V gene lookup returns CDR1 KGHDR and CDR2 SFDVKD. The DNA of the CDR3 is TGTGCCACCAGTCAGTCTGGGGCCAACGTCCTGACTTTC. This sequence encodes CATSQSGANVLTF.

This sequence joins TRBV9 and TRBJ2-5; D is possibly TRBD1 (6 bases). This CDR3 comprises 14 residues. V was cut by 3 bases and J by 2 bases, with 11 bases left in between. Germline CDR1 is SGDLS and CDR2 is YYNGEE. The CDR3 here is CASSASGTQETQYF. In nucleotides, the CDR3 is TGTGCCAGCAGCGCTTCGGGGACACAAGAGACCCAGTACTTC.

The chain couples TRBV7-9 to TRBJ1-2, with 10 bases that match TRBD1. The trim removed 6 bases at V and 4 bases at J, leaving 8 bases unmatched. The germline V gene has CDR1 SEHNR and CDR2 FQNEAQ (reference sequence). This CDR3 has 15 amino acids. CDR3 residues: CASSSRDRGGYGYTF. The CDR3 nucleotides are TGTGCCAGCAGTTCCCGGGACAGGGGTGGCTATGGCTACACCTTC. The full variable domain, completed using reference TRBV7-9 and TRBJ1-2, is DTGVSQNPRHKITKRGQNVTFRCDPISEHNRLYWYRQTLGQGPEFLTYFQNEAQLEKSRLLSDRFSAERPKGSFSTLEIQRTEQGDSAMYLCASSSRDRGGYGYTFGSGTRLTVV.